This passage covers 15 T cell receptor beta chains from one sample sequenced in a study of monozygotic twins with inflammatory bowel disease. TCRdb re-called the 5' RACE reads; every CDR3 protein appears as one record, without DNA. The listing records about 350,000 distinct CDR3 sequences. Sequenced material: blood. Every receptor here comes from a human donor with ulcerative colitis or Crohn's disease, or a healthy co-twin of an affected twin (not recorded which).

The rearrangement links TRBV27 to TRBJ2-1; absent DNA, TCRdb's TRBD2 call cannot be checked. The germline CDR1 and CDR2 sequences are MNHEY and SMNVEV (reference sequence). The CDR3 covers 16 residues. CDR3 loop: CASSLMRDSHVNEQFF.

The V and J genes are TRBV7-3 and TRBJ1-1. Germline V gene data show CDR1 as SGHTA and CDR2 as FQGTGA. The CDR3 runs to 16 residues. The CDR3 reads CASSQGGAGRNTEAFF. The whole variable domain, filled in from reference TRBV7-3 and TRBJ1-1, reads GAGVSQTPSNKVTEKGKYVELRCDPISGHTALYWYRQSLGQGPEFLIYFQGTGAADDSGLPNDRFFAVRPEGSVSTLKIQRTERGDSAVYLCASSQGGAGRNTEAFFGQGTRLTVV.

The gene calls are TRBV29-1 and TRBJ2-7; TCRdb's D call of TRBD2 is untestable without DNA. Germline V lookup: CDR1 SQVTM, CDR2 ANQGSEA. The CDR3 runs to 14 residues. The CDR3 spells CSVEVVGVEGEQYF.

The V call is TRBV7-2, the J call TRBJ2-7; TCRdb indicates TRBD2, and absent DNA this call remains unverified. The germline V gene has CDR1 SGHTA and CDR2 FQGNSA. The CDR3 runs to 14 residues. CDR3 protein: CASSSLAGPYEQYF.

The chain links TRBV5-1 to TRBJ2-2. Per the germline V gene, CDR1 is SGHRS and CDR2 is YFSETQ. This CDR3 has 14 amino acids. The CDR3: CASSWGTNTGELFF.

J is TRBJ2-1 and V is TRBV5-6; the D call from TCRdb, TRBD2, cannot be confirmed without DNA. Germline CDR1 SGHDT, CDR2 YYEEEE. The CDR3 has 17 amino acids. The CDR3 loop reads CASSPSLARLQAGEQFF.

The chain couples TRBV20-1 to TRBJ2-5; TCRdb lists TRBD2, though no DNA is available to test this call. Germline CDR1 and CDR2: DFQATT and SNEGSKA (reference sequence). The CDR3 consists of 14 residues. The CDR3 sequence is CSARDLGMAETQYF.

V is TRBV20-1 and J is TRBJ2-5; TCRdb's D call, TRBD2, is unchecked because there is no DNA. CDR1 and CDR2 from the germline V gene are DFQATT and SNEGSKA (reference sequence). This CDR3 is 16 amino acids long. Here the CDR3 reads CSASKATRGIQETQYF.

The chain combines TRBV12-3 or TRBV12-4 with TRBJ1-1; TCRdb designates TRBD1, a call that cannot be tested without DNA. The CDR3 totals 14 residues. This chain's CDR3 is CASNPEGGNTEAFF.

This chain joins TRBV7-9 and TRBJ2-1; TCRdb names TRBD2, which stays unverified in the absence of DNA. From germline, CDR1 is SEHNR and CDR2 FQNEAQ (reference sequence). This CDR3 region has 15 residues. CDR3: CASSLVGELGNEQFF.

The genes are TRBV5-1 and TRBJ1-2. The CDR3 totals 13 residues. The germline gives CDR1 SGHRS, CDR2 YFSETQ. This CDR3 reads CASSAVLDYGYTF.

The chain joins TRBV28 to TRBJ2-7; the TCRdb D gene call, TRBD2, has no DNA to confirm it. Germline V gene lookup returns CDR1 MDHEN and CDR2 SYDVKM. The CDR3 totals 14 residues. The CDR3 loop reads CASTTSGTLYEQYF.

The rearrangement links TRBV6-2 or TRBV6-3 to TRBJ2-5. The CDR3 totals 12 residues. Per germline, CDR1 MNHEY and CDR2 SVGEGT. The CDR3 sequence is CASAARQETQYF.

The CDR3 is CASPERRGVSYEQYF. The chain joins TRBV23-1 to TRBJ2-7; the D call from TCRdb, TRBD2, cannot be confirmed without DNA. TRBV23-1 is recorded as an ORF, its role being uncertain. The CDR3 runs to 15 residues.

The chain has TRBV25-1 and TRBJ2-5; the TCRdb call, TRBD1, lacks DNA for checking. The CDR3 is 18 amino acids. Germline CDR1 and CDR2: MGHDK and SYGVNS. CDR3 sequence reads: CASSDPGQDRADPETQYF.